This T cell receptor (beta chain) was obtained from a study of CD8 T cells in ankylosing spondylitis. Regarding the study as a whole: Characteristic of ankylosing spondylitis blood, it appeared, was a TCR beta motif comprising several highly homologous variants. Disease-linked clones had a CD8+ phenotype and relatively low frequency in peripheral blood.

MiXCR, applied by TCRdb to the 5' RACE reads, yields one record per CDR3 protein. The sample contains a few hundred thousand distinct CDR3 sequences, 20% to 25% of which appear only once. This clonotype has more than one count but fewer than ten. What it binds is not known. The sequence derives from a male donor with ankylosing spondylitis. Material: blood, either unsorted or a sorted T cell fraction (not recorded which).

The CDR3: CSAKGIVEQYF. CDR3 DNA sequence: TGCAGTGCTAAGGGAATTGTCGAGCAGTACTTC. The rearrangement links TRBV20-1 to TRBJ2-7; D uncertain. This CDR3 has 11 residues. Germline CDR1 reads DFQATT; CDR2 reads SNEGSKA (reference sequence). Trimming left V 4 bases short and J 6 bases short, with 10 bases between.